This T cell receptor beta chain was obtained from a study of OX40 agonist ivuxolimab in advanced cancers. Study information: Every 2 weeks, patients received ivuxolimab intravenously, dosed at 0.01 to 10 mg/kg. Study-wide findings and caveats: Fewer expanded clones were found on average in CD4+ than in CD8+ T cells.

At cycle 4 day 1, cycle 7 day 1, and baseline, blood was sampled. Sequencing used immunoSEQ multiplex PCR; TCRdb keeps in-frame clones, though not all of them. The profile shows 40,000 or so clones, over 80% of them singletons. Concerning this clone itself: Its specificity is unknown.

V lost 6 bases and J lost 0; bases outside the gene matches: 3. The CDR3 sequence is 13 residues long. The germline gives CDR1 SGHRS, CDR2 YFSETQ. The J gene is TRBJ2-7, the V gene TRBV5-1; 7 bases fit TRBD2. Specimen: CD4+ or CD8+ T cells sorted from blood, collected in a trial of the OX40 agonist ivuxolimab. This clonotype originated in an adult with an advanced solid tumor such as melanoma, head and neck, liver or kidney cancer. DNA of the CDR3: TGCGCCAGCAACCGGGGGGACTCCTACGAGCAGTACTTC. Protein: CASNRGDSYEQYF.